Below are 12 T cell receptor beta chains sequenced from a single sample in a study of siplizumab effects on memory and regulatory T cells (dated by TCRdb to about 2019). Libraries came from the immunoSEQ multiplex PCR assay. This immuneACCESS table, as held by TCRdb, lists in-frame sequences with V and J called but not all clones. Of the missing ones, under half trace to an unresolved V gene in checked studies; the others have no known cause. The sample table lists some 97,000 clones, around 94% of them with a count of one. The leading ten clones occupy 0.55% to 0.65% of the sample. Material for sequencing was Tregs sorted from blood. Source of these receptors: a human donor in good health.

This rearrangement joins TRBV19 to TRBJ2-2; D is unclear. There are 13 residues in the CDR3. Germline CDR1 and CDR2: LNHDA and SQIVND (reference sequence). Between the trimmed V and J ends, which lost 1 base and 8 bases, there was a span of 8 bases. The CDR3 loop reads CASSIGLAGELFF. The CDR3 nucleotides read TGTGCCAGTAGTATAGGTTTGGCAGGGGAGCTGTTTTTT. Combining the CDR3 with reference TRBV19 and TRBJ2-2 gives the whole variable domain DGGITQSPKYLFRKEGQNVTLSCEQNLNHDAMYWYRQDPGQGLRLIYYSQIVNDFQKGDIAEGYSVSREKKESFPLTVTSAQKNPTAFYLCASSIGLAGELFFGEGSRLTVL.

This clone was seen a single time. This rearrangement joins TRBV9 to TRBJ1-2; weak D call: TRBD1 (5 bases). Per the germline V gene, CDR1 is SGDLS and CDR2 is YYNGEE. This CDR3 spans 13 amino acids. V was shortened by 3 bases and J by 1 base, with 7 bases between the two germline ends. The chain's CDR3 is CASSEGLNYGYTF. As DNA, the CDR3 is TGTGCCAGCAGCGAGGGACTTAACTATGGCTACACCTTC.

The chain carries TRBV5-1 and TRBJ2-7; D is possibly TRBD1 (5 bases). The V and J ends lost 5 bases and 3 bases respectively, with 12 bases between them. Germline lookup yields CDR1 SGHRS and CDR2 YFSETQ. There are 13 residues in the CDR3. The CDR3 is CASRWQGNYEQYF. CDR3 nucleotides: TGCGCCAGCAGGTGGCAGGGTAACTACGAGCAGTACTTC.

V gene TRBV6-1 combines with J gene TRBJ2-3, with D tentatively TRBD2 (6 bases). This CDR3 is 15 amino acids long. Germline V lookup: CDR1 MNHNS, CDR2 SASEGT. The V end was cut by 1 base, the J end by 2 bases, with 10 bases between. CDR3 sequence reads: CASSEGRGITDTQYF. DNA for the CDR3: TGTGCCAGCAGTGAAGGGCGGGGAATCACAGATACGCAGTATTTT.

The chain links TRBV15 to TRBJ1-2; TRBD1 is a possible D gene (6 bases). Trimming stripped 6 bases from V and 4 bases from J, with 15 bases between. Per the germline V gene, CDR1 is LNHNV and CDR2 is YYDKDF (reference sequence). This CDR3 spans 14 amino acids. In DNA form, the CDR3 reads TGTGCCACCAGGGCACAGGGATTTGCCTATGGCTACACCTTC. Translation: CATRAQGFAYGYTF.

The rearrangement links TRBV6-5 to TRBJ2-1; TRBD2 might be the D (6 bases). The CDR3 consists of 15 residues. The V end lost 0 bases, the J end lost 2 bases, and 8 bases lay between the germline ends. CDR1 is MNHEY and CDR2 is SVGAGI in the germline V gene. CDR3 nucleotide sequence: TGTGCCAGCAGTTACTCGCGGGGAGCCTACAATGAGCAGTTCTTC. Residues: CASSYSRGAYNEQFF.

V gene TRBV29-1 combines with J gene TRBJ2-7, with TRBD1 identical over 8 bases. Germline trimming cut 5 bases from V and 1 base from J; bases unmatched to any gene: 7. Germline CDR1 reads SQVTM; CDR2 reads ANQGSEA. The CDR3 has 14 amino acids. The CDR3 region is CSVRGQGASYEQYF. Written as DNA, the CDR3 is TGCAGCGTTCGAGGACAGGGCGCTTCCTACGAGCAGTACTTC.

The gene calls are TRBV28 and TRBJ2-7, with D possibly matching TRBD1 (6 bases). There are 14 residues in the CDR3. Germline assignment: CDR1 MDHEN and CDR2 SYDVKM. V dropped 7 bases and J dropped 0 bases, with 13 bases sitting between them. CDR3 protein: CASMNRGSSYEQYF. The CDR3 DNA is TGTGCCAGCATGAATAGGGGGAGCTCCTACGAGCAGTACTTC.

The CDR3 loop reads CASSQQGRWDEQFF. The CDR3 nucleotides read TGTGCCAGCAGCCAACAGGGCCGATGGGATGAGCAGTTCTTC. The chain employs TRBV7-3 and TRBJ2-1; a weak D match, TRBD1 (6 bases). Germline assignment: CDR1 SGHTA and CDR2 FQGTGA. The CDR3 totals 14 residues. Trimming left V 5 bases short and J 8 bases short, with 16 bases between. Full variable domain (missing parts from reference TRBV7-3 and TRBJ2-1): GAGVSQTPSNKVTEKGKYVELRCDPISGHTALYWYRQSLGQGPEFLIYFQGTGAADDSGLPNDRFFAVRPEGSVSTLKIQRTERGDSAVYLCASSQQGRWDEQFFGPGTRLTVL.

As DNA, the CDR3 is TGTGCCTGGAGTGGAGGGCACTCTGGAAACACCATATATTTT. This sequence encodes CAWSGGHSGNTIYF. The chain couples TRBV30 to TRBJ1-3; D gene ambiguous. The germline gives CDR1 GTSNPN, CDR2 SVGIG (reference sequence). V gave up 1 base and J gave up 0 bases, with 7 bases separating them. CDR3 length: 14 amino acids.

The rearrangement joins TRBV5-6 to TRBJ2-3; 7 bases align to TRBD2. J gave up 0 bases and V 0 bases, and 7 bases lay outside the gene matches. This CDR3 is built from 17 residues. Germline V lookup: CDR1 SGHDT, CDR2 YYEEEE. DNA for the CDR3: TGTGCCAGCAGCTTGGGATGGGGACTAACTAGCACAGATACGCAGTATTTT. Its protein product is CASSLGWGLTSTDTQYF.

The chain links TRBV30 to TRBJ2-2; 8 nucleotides align to TRBD2. Trimming cost V 1 base and J 0 bases; bases outside gene matches: 4. Germline-derived CDR1 and CDR2 are GTSNPN and SVGIG (reference sequence). The CDR3 length is 16 residues. The chain's CDR3 is CAWSGLAGSNTGELFF. CDR3 bases: TGTGCCTGGAGTGGGCTAGCGGGTTCGAACACCGGGGAGCTGTTTTTT.